The TCR beta chain under discussion was sequenced for a study of blood T cell repertoires in COVID-19. Overall study: Some COVID-19 samples were acute and others convalescent; all came from the United States, Italy and Spain. T cells, B-cell-depleted T cells, or PBMCs provided the cDNA or gDNA that served as material.

Under the authors' procedure: Reference gene primer amplification gave nucleated cell count estimates. Generated by immunoSEQ multiplex PCR, the TCRdb table keeps only in-frame clones and is missing some. V, J and clone size were drawn from that table, and D and trimming were deduced from the DNA. The sample includes 310,000 or so clones, around 86% of them seen just once. Per the germline V gene, CDR1 is DFQATT and CDR2 is SNEGSKA (reference sequence). V was pared by 2 bases and J by 4 bases, with 3 bases between. CDR3 length equals 11 residues. The sequenced sample was peripheral blood. This chain uses TRBV20-1 with TRBJ1-3; D call uncertain. This TCR derives from a woman between 50 and 59 years old with acute or convalescent COVID-19. In DNA form, the CDR3 reads TGCAGTGCTAGACAGGGAAACACCATATATTTT. Amino acids: CSARQGNTIYF.